This T cell receptor (beta chain) was sequenced for a study of cytomegalovirus exposure and HLA in healthy donors. Study overall: The 95 to 150 validation repertoires used a platform that matched the one used for the 500 to 700 first-cohort repertoires, as a later analysis reported.

Sequencing used immunoSEQ multiplex PCR; TCRdb keeps in-frame clones, though not all of them. Here the sample spans 60,000 or so clones, around 94% being singletons. This clone has just one count. Its specificity is not known. CDR1 is SGHDT and CDR2 is YYEEEE in the germline V gene. The V and J ends lost 0 bases and 6 bases respectively, with 4 bases between them. The length of the CDR3 is 11 residues. General study points: With high specificity and sensitivity, the classifier reportedly diagnosed cytomegalovirus status. Some TCR beta chains (approximately 180 of them) were listed as cytomegalovirus-associated.

The genes are TRBV5-6 and TRBJ2-7; D remains unclear. The sequenced material came from PBMCs. The source of this sequence is a man between 18 and 35 years old in good health and CMV-seronegative. The CDR3 bases are TGTGCCAGCAGCTTGGCGGTCGAGCAGTACTTC. It specifies CASSLAVEQYF.